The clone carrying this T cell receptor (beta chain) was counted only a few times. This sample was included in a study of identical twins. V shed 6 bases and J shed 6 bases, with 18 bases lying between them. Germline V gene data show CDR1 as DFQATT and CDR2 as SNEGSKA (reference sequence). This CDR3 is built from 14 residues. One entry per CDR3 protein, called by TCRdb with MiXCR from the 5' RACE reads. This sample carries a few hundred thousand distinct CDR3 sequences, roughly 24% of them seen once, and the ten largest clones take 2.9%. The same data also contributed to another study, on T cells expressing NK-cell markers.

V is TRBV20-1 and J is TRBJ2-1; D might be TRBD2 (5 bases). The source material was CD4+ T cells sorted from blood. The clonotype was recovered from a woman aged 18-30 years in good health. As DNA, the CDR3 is TGCAGTGCCCAGAGGGCCCCGACCCTCAATGAGCAGTTCTTC. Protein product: CSAQRAPTLNEQFF.